Listed below are T cell receptor beta chains from one sample, sequenced in a study of blood T cell repertoires in COVID-19. Sequenced by immunoSEQ multiplex PCR; TCRdb stores in-frame clones only, minus some. The data show some 130,000 clones, around 73% seen once. Material: peripheral blood. These receptors originate from a man in his sixties who had recovered from COVID-19. The conserved cysteine and the conserved F or W are not part of the CDR3 here. Each record gives: V gene, J gene, clone size, CDR3 protein. The size entry is marked missing in some rows and otherwise reads once, few, many or a size class.

v_call: TRBV19
j_call: TRBJ2-1
clone_size: once
cdr3_aa: ASRRREWDNEQF

v_call: TRBV19
j_call: TRBJ1-6
clone_size: NA
cdr3_aa: ASSIPQGATNSPLH

v_call: TRBV19
j_call: TRBJ2-7
clone_size: once
cdr3_aa: ASRTGHLQY

v_call: TRBV28
j_call: TRBJ1-3
clone_size: few
cdr3_aa: ASSLYNLNTIY

v_call: TRBV5-1
j_call: TRBJ1-4
clone_size: NA
cdr3_aa: ASSLGWDSNEKLF

v_call: TRBV11-2
j_call: TRBJ1-1
clone_size: NA
cdr3_aa: ASSFGGGTEAF

v_call: TRBV7-2
j_call: TRBJ1-1
clone_size: NA
cdr3_aa: ASSLAGEGNTEAF

v_call: TRBV28
j_call: TRBJ2-5
clone_size: NA
cdr3_aa: ASRKTVLETQY

v_call: TRBV24-1
j_call: TRBJ2-7
clone_size: NA
cdr3_aa: ATSQQASSYEQY

v_call: TRBV7-9
j_call: TRBJ2-3
clone_size: many
cdr3_aa: ASRSTSGGFTDTQY

v_call: TRBV5-6
j_call: TRBJ2-3
clone_size: NA
cdr3_aa: ASSLGVAGETDTQY

v_call: TRBV7-2
j_call: TRBJ2-2
clone_size: NA
cdr3_aa: ASSLAPSGGPPFRPGELF

v_call: TRBV21-1
j_call: TRBJ1-6
clone_size: NA
cdr3_aa: ASRQGRNSPLH

v_call: TRBV5-1
j_call: TRBJ2-7
clone_size: NA
cdr3_aa: ASSLGGSGGAVEQY

v_call: TRBV28
j_call: TRBJ2-1
clone_size: once
cdr3_aa: ASRPRTGSNEQF

v_call: TRBV5-4
j_call: TRBJ2-2
clone_size: NA
cdr3_aa: ASSSSNTGELF

v_call: TRBV19
j_call: TRBJ1-4
clone_size: NA
cdr3_aa: ASSIEGEKKLF

v_call: TRBV27
j_call: TRBJ1-2
clone_size: NA
cdr3_aa: ASSLSAGLSEHGYT

v_call: TRBV3-1/TRBV3-2
j_call: TRBJ1-6
clone_size: NA
cdr3_aa: ASSREGPLH

v_call: TRBV28
j_call: TRBJ1-3
clone_size: NA
cdr3_aa: ASSLGRPTVSSGNTIY

v_call: TRBV9
j_call: TRBJ1-2
clone_size: NA
cdr3_aa: ASSELDRVAPNYGYT

v_call: TRBV5-1
j_call: TRBJ2-2
clone_size: NA
cdr3_aa: ASSRTSGNTGELF

v_call: TRBV2
j_call: TRBJ2-7
clone_size: NA
cdr3_aa: ASTTGTETYEQY

v_call: TRBV24-1
j_call: TRBJ2-7
clone_size: once
cdr3_aa: ATSEAGTYEQY

v_call: TRBV5-6
j_call: TRBJ2-5
clone_size: NA
cdr3_aa: ASSLGAAQETQY

v_call: TRBV18
j_call: TRBJ1-4
clone_size: NA
cdr3_aa: ASSPTFIGQAAGQGYATNEKLF

v_call: TRBV27
j_call: TRBJ2-5
clone_size: NA
cdr3_aa: ASSLATQY

v_call: TRBV5-5
j_call: TRBJ2-1
clone_size: NA
cdr3_aa: ASSQTSAGEQF

v_call: TRBV29-1
j_call: TRBJ1-1
clone_size: NA
cdr3_aa: SVIHGTVPF

v_call: TRBV5-8
j_call: TRBJ2-7
clone_size: NA
cdr3_aa: ASSLDVGVEQY

v_call: TRBV27
j_call: TRBJ1-4
clone_size: NA
cdr3_aa: ASSFGTGIEKLF

v_call: TRBV4-2
j_call: TRBJ2-2
clone_size: NA
cdr3_aa: ASSQDLVRASNTGELF

v_call: TRBV9
j_call: TRBJ2-3
clone_size: NA
cdr3_aa: ASSEQGKPPY

v_call: TRBV7-2
j_call: TRBJ2-2
clone_size: many
cdr3_aa: ASSLATSGVNTGELF

v_call: TRBV5-4
j_call: TRBJ2-2
clone_size: NA
cdr3_aa: ASSLGTGDTGELF

v_call: TRBV7-9
j_call: TRBJ1-5
clone_size: NA
cdr3_aa: ASSLAHGGPQREPQH